The source of this T cell receptor beta chain is a study of cytomegalovirus exposure and HLA in healthy donors. For this clone: Its antigen is as yet unknown.

A multiplex PCR was run with 60 Vbeta primers and 13 Jbeta primers. Using immunoSEQ multiplex PCR, the repertoire was profiled, and TCRdb retains in-frame clones only, with some absent. The data contain about 180,000 clones, about 80% of them singletons. Study-wide findings and caveats: Later analysis suggested most CMV-associated TCR beta chains were HLA-restricted.

Trimming removed 4 bases from V and 2 bases from J; junction bases left unmatched: 15. The CDR3 is 19 residues long. The germline V gene encodes CDR1 KGHSH and CDR2 LQKENI. The chain employs TRBV18 and TRBJ2-1; TRBD1 matches at 9 bases. The clonotype comes from a middle-aged man in good health and CMV-seronegative. What was sequenced was PBMCs. The CDR3 sequence is CASSRGTGGGGAAYNEQFF. The CDR3 DNA reads TGTGCCAGCTCACGGGGCACAGGGGGCGGCGGGGCCGCCTACAATGAGCAGTTCTTC.